The next 26 T cell receptor beta chains were all read from a single sample in a study of T cells in Graves' hyperthyroidism and ophthalmopathy. Amplification yielded TCR beta CDR3 regions, with RNA transcripts as the source. Researchers ran a first-round RT-PCR on the TCR CDR3 using the HTBI primer set. From the multiplex PCR reads, TCRdb called clonotypes with MiXCR, one entry per CDR3 protein. In the table there are 450,000 to 600,000 distinct CDR3 sequences, just under 20% of which are singletons. The specimen was blood. These receptors were taken from a man aged 40-55 years with Graves' ophthalmopathy.

Many counts were recorded for this clonotype. The gene calls are TRBV3-1 and TRBJ2-1, with D perhaps matching TRBD2 (6 bases). The CDR3 loop spans 14 amino acids. V was cut by 6 bases and J by 7 bases, with 16 bases left in between. Per germline, CDR1 LGHDT and CDR2 YNNKEL (reference sequence). In nucleotides, the CDR3 is TGTGCCAGCAGTGTATGGGGGGTAGGGAATGAGCAGTTCTTC. This sequence encodes CASSVWGVGNEQFF.

This clonotype was seen more than once but under ten times. The chain carries TRBV11-2 and TRBJ1-6; D unclear. Trimming cost V 6 bases and J 10 bases, with 19 bases left between them. Germline V gene data show CDR1 as SGHAT and CDR2 as FQNNGV. The CDR3 sequence is 15 residues long. CDR3 sequence: CASRPTGGAGSPLHF. In DNA form, the CDR3 reads TGTGCCAGCAGACCTACGGGCGGCGCCGGGTCACCCCTCCACTTT.

The V and J genes are TRBV6-9 and TRBJ2-3; unclear D gene. Trimming shortened V by 3 bases and J by 2 bases, and 9 bases separated the two germline ends. This CDR3 is built from 14 residues. CDR1 is MNHGY, CDR2 SVAAGI, per germline. This CDR3 is CASSYEEFTDTQYF. CDR3 bases: TGTGCCAGCAGTTACGAGGAGTTCACAGATACGCAGTATTTT.

This clonotype turned up a few times. The chain links TRBV20-1 to TRBJ2-7; 9 nucleotides line up with TRBD2. The V and J ends lost 6 bases and 1 base, in that order; junction bases with no gene match: 4. Looked up from germline, CDR1 is DFQATT and CDR2 is SNEGSKA (reference sequence). The CDR3 spans 13 residues. The CDR3 nucleotides are TGCAGTGCAAGGAGCGGGAGGTCCTACGAGCAGTACTTC. Translation gives CSARSGRSYEQYF.

This clonotype has a handful of counts. The rearrangement links TRBV5-4 to TRBJ2-1; TRBD2 might be the D (6 bases). CDR1 is SGHNT and CDR2 is YYREEE in the germline V gene (reference sequence). V was shortened by 0 bases and J by 7 bases, with 11 bases between the two germline ends. The CDR3 consists of 14 residues. Written as DNA, the CDR3 is TGTGCCAGCAGCTTGGTGGGGGGAAGGAATGAGCAGTTCTTC. It translates to CASSLVGGRNEQFF.

This clonotype was seen many times. The chain joins TRBV11-2 to TRBJ2-1; D uncertain. With 6 bases removed from V and 3 bases from J, the gap between germline ends came to 3 bases. The germline gives CDR1 SGHAT, CDR2 FQNNGV. The CDR3 length is 11 residues. The CDR3 sequence: CASSHYNEQFF. The DNA for the CDR3 is TGTGCCAGCAGTCACTACAATGAGCAGTTCTTC.

In its sample, this clonotype was seen many times. The chain employs TRBV27 and TRBJ1-1, with a possible D match to TRBD1 (5 bases). Germline CDR1 and CDR2: MNHEY and SMNVEV (reference sequence). Trimming removed 7 bases from V and 6 bases from J, with 18 bases in between. The CDR3 contains 14 residues. This chain's CDR3 is CASTRTGFPAEAFF. DNA for the CDR3: TGTGCCAGCACTCGAACAGGTTTTCCGGCTGAAGCTTTCTTT.

V usage is TRBV19 and J usage is TRBJ2-3; 11 bases fit TRBD1. CDR1 and CDR2 (germline): LNHDA, SQIVND (reference sequence). This CDR3 region has 15 residues. The ends lost 3 bases at V and 5 bases at J; junction bases unmatched: 4. In nucleotides, the CDR3 is TGTGCCAGTAGTATCGGACAGGGGGCTAGAGATACGCAGTATTTT. Translated, it gives CASSIGQGARDTQYF.

The chain has TRBV7-8 and TRBJ1-4, with a weak D call TRBD1 (5 bases). Germline assignment: CDR1 SGHVS and CDR2 FQNEAQ. This CDR3 region has 15 residues. Trimming took off 6 bases at V and 3 bases at J, with 14 bases between the two ends. The CDR3 nucleotides read TGTGCCAGCAGAAGAACAGGCGGATCTAATGAAAAACTGTTTTTT. Protein: CASRRTGGSNEKLFF.

This rearrangement joins TRBV11-2 to TRBJ2-1; 14 positions match TRBD2. Germline-derived CDR1 and CDR2 are SGHAT and FQNNGV. The trim removed 5 bases at V and 5 bases at J, leaving 8 bases unmatched. This CDR3 is built from 17 residues. CDR3 region: CASSPGTSGRMDNEQFF. DNA of the CDR3: TGTGCCAGCAGCCCAGGGACTAGCGGGAGAATGGACAATGAGCAGTTCTTC.

This clonotype occurred a few times. The rearrangement uses TRBV6-1 and TRBJ1-1, with unresolved D. Trimming pared 3 bases from V and 1 base from J, leaving 9 bases between. Germline values: CDR1 MNHNS, CDR2 SASEGT. The CDR3 runs 14 residues. The CDR3 DNA is TGTGCCAGCAGTGAGAGGAACCAGAACACTGAAGCTTTCTTT. Amino acids: CASSERNQNTEAFF.

This clonotype came up a few times. The gene calls are TRBV9 and TRBJ2-7, with TRBD2 matching 8 bases. From germline, CDR1 is SGDLS and CDR2 YYNGEE. CDR3 length: 15 residues. V lost 4 bases and J lost 5; bases outside the gene matches: 11. In DNA form, the CDR3 reads TGTGCCAGCAGCCTGAGACGGGGGGGGCCTGACGAGCAGTACTTC. Translated: CASSLRRGGPDEQYF. Full variable domain (rest looked up from reference TRBV9 and TRBJ2-7): DSGVTQTPKHLITATGQRVTLRCSPRSGDLSVYWYQQSLDQGLQFLIQYYNGEERAKGNILERFSAQQFPDLHSELNLSSLELGDSALYFCASSLRRGGPDEQYFGPGTRLTVT.

This clonotype was found many times. This chain connects TRBV7-2 to TRBJ2-7; 13 nucleotides agree with TRBD2. Germline V CDR1 and CDR2: SGHTA, FQGNSA. V gave up 5 bases and J gave up 5 bases; unmatched junction bases: 6. The CDR3 runs 15 residues. CDR3 nucleotides: TGTGCCAGCAGCCTGACTAGCGGGAGGCTCCACGAGCAGTACTTC. This encodes CASSLTSGRLHEQYF.

This sequence joins TRBV6-8 and TRBJ2-2, with D tentatively TRBD2 (5 bases). V dropped 2 bases and J dropped 3 bases, with 16 bases sitting between them. This CDR3 is 17 amino acids long. Germline V gene lookup returns CDR1 MNHGY and CDR2 SAAAGT. The CDR3 nucleotides read TGTGCCAGCAGTTACCCCGAAGGGAGTACACACACCGGGGAGCTGTTTTTT. It translates to CASSYPEGSTHTGELFF.

The rearrangement links TRBV5-1 to TRBJ2-5, with 10 bases identical to TRBD1. The CDR3 runs 15 residues. Germline V gene sequence: CDR1 SGHRS, CDR2 YFSETQ. Germline trimming cut 0 bases from V and 5 bases from J; bases unmatched to any gene: 4. CDR3 bases: TGCGCCAGCAGCTTGGGAGACAGGGGGCACGAGACCCAGTACTTC. This sequence encodes CASSLGDRGHETQYF.

This chain uses TRBV9 with TRBJ2-1; D perhaps matches TRBD2 (7 bases). This CDR3 is 16 amino acids long. Trimming removed 2 bases at V and 12 bases at J, with 24 bases between. Germline CDR1 is SGDLS and CDR2 is YYNGEE. CDR3 sequence (DNA): TGTGCCAGCAGCGTTGGGTGGGGGGGGGGGGCGGTTTGGCAGTTCTTC. This sequence encodes CASSVGWGGGAVWQFF.

The gene calls are TRBV9 and TRBJ1-6, with a possible D match to TRBD1 (5 bases). The germline CDR1 and CDR2 sequences are SGDLS and YYNGEE. With 0 bases removed from V and 9 bases from J, the gap between germline ends came to 10 bases. This CDR3 region has 14 residues. In DNA form, the CDR3 reads TGTGCCAGCAGCGTAGCCAAGGGGAGTTCACCCCTCCACTTT. It yields the protein CASSVAKGSSPLHF.

This clonotype was seen only a few times. Here the CDR3 reads CASSGWQPDEQYF. The DNA for the CDR3 is TGCGCCAGCAGCGGTTGGCAGCCCGACGAGCAGTACTTC. This sequence joins TRBV5-1 and TRBJ2-7; no firm D call. Trimming took off 4 bases at V and 5 bases at J, with 13 bases between the two ends. Germline V gene data show CDR1 as SGHRS and CDR2 as YFSETQ. The CDR3 sequence is 13 residues long.

The V call is TRBV20-1, the J call TRBJ2-1; 11 bases map to TRBD2. Germline CDR1 DFQATT, CDR2 SNEGSKA (reference sequence). CDR3 length equals 18 residues. Trimming at V came to 3 bases and at J to 3 bases, leaving 13 bases not matched to a gene. CDR3 residues: CSARDRMAGTSGYNEQFF. In nucleotides, the CDR3 is TGCAGTGCTAGGGACCGAATGGCCGGGACTAGCGGCTACAATGAGCAGTTCTTC.

The chain has TRBV11-3 and TRBJ2-1, with 9 nucleotides matching TRBD2. Germline V gene lookup returns CDR1 SGHNT and CDR2 YENEEA. V trimming: 6 bases; J trimming: 7 bases; junction bases outside the gene matches: 7. This CDR3 has 14 amino acids. Here the CDR3 DNA reads TGTGCCAGCAGGGGCGGGGGGGCGGCAAATGAGCAGTTCTTC. Translated, it gives CASRGGGAANEQFF.

Of note for this clonotype: Relative to the germline gene, one junction end is altered; a read error may explain this. The chain couples TRBV19 to TRBJ2-6; possible D gene TRBD1, 5 bases. Germline V gene sequence: CDR1 LNHDA, CDR2 SQIVND (reference sequence). CDR3 size: 18 residues. The CDR3 nucleotides are TGTGCCAGTAGTCTTGGACCAGGTAGGCCGTCTGGGGCCAACGTCCTAACTTTC. Its protein product is CASSLGPGRPSGANVLTF.

This clonotype appeared a few times. The gene calls are TRBV5-6 and TRBJ1-3; no clear D. V shed 1 base and J shed 4 bases, with 9 bases lying between them. The CDR3 runs 14 residues. Germline assignment: CDR1 SGHDT and CDR2 YYEEEE. CDR3 DNA sequence: TGTGCCAGCAGCTTGCTGGCCGCCGGAAACACCATATATTTT. Its translation is CASSLLAAGNTIYF. Combining the CDR3 with reference TRBV5-6 and TRBJ1-3 gives the whole variable domain DAGVTQSPTHLIKTRGQQVTLRCSPKSGHDTVSWYQQALGQGPQFIFQYYEEEERQRGNFPDRFSGHQFPNYSSELNVNALLLGDSALYLCASSLLAAGNTIYFGEGSWLTVV.

This clonotype has only a few counts. CDR3 sequence: CASSTYRGPSNEQFF. The CDR3 DNA follows: TGTGCCAGCAGCACTTACAGGGGACCCTCAAATGAGCAGTTCTTC. The rearrangement uses TRBV7-2 and TRBJ2-1; 7 bases fit TRBD1. The germline CDR1 and CDR2 sequences are SGHTA and FQGNSA. The CDR3 is 15 amino acids. V lost 5 bases, J lost 7 bases, and 11 bases stayed unmatched.

The table lists this clonotype with a few counts. The chain uses TRBV4-2 and TRBJ2-2, with 13 bases fitting TRBD2. Losses at the gene ends were 0 bases for V and 7 bases for J; bases not matched to a gene: 2. Per the germline V gene, CDR1 is LGHNA and CDR2 is YNFKEQ. CDR3 length: 16 residues. The CDR3: CASSQDTSGGVGELFF. The CDR3 DNA sequence: TGTGCCAGCAGCCAAGATACTAGCGGGGGGGTCGGGGAGCTGTTTTTT.

This clonotype was recorded a few times. The chain couples TRBV5-5 to TRBJ2-1, with 11 bases matching TRBD1. The V gene end was trimmed by 3 bases and the J gene end by 9 bases; junction bases not matched to a gene: 11. The germline V gene has CDR1 SGHKS and CDR2 YYEKEE (reference sequence). The CDR3 is 16 amino acids. The CDR3 region has the DNA TGTGCCAGCAGCTCAAAAGTAGGACAGGGGGCGGGTGAGCAGTTCTTC. It specifies CASSSKVGQGAGEQFF.

J is TRBJ1-2 and V is TRBV29-1; D possibly corresponds to TRBD1 (6 bases). CDR3 length: 13 amino acids. V was shortened by 5 bases and J by 4 bases, with 14 bases between the two germline ends. The germline V gene encodes CDR1 SQVTM and CDR2 ANQGSEA. CDR3 residues: CSVSGALVYGYTF. The CDR3 region has the DNA TGCAGCGTTTCGGGGGCTCTCGTCTATGGCTACACCTTC. The variable domain in full, with the rest retrieved from reference TRBV29-1 and TRBJ1-2, is SAVISQKPSRDICQRGTSLTIQCQVDSQVTMMFWYRQQPGQSLTLIATANQGSEATYESGFVIDKFPISRPNLTFSTLTVSNMSPEDSSIYLCSVSGALVYGYTFGSGTRLTVV.